This T cell receptor beta chain comes out of a study of T cells in Graves' hyperthyroidism and ophthalmopathy. In the study overall: Staff took peripheral blood when the initial diagnosis was made, before any treatment began.

Amplification of TCR beta CDR3 regions was performed using RNA transcripts as template. HTBI primers were employed in a first-round RT-PCR of the TCR CDR3. TCRdb called the multiplex PCR reads again in MiXCR, with one record for every CDR3 protein. The sample includes around 450,000 distinct CDR3 sequences, roughly 15% of them seen just once. The ends were cut back, 5 bases at V and 4 bases at J, with 11 bases in the middle. CDR3 length equals 13 residues. Study-wide findings and caveats: Ophthalmopathy could be told apart from stable hyperthyroidism with a 13 V-J model.

Concerning this clonotype: Its specificity is unknown.

The receptor's source is a woman aged 18 to 35 with Graves' hyperthyroidism. Sequencing was done on a sample of blood. The V and J genes are TRBV12-3 or TRBV12-4 and TRBJ1-2, with no clear D. The CDR3 nucleotides read TGTGCCAGCAGTACTGACGGCCTCTATGGCTACACCTTC. Amino acids: CASSTDGLYGYTF.